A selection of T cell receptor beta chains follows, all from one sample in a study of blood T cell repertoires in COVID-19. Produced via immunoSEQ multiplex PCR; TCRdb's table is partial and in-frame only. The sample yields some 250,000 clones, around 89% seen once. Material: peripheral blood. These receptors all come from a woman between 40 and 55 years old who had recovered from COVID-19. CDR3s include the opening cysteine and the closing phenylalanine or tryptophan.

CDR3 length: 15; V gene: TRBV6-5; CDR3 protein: CASTTGGGSGNTIYF
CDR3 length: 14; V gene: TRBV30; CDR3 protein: CAWKLGQGAGEQFF
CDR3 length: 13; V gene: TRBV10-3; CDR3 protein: CATGGGTNYEQYF
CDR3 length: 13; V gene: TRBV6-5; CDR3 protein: CASSYPGTVEAFF
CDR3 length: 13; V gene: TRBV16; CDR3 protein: CASSQSGQSTSFF
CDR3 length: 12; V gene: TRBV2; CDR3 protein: CASGGGPGGQYF
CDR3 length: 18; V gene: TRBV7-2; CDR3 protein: CASSLPRDREFRAGELFF
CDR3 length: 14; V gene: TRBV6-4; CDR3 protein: CASSERRRGTEAFF
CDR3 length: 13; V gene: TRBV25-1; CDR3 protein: CASSEDYPETQYF
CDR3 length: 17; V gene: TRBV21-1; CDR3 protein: CASSKGTGLGGANVLTF
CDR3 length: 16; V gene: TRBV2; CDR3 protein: CASSAPLAGDPNEQFF
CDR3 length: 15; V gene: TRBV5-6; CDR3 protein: CASSSPGQGDEKLFF
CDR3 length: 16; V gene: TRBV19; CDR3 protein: CASSIQGTYSNTEAFF
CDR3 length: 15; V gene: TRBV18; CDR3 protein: CASSRPGLAANEQFF
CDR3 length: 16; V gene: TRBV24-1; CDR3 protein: CATSDAGLAGNNEQFF
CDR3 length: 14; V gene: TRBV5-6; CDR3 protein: CASSGGQGSYEQYF
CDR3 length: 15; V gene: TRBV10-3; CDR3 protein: CAISELRGPNQPQHF
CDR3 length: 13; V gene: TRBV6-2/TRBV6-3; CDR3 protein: CASSYWTGREAFF
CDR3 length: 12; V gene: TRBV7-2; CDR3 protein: CASRGDFQEAFF
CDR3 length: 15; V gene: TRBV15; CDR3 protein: CATSAGGSSYNEQFF
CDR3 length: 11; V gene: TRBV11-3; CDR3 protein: CASKRDTELFF
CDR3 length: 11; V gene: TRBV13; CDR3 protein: CASSLGADRYF
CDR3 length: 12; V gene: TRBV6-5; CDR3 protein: CATSGGGQPQHF
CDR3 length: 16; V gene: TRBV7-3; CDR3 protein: CASSWGGDPPGNEQFF
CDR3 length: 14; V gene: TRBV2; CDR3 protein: CASKRGQGEPEAFF
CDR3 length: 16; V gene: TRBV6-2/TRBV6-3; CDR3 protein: CASSYFGGSPYNEQFF
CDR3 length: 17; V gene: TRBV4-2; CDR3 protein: CASSPSVLAGPTGELFF
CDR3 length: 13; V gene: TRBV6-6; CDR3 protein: CASFRQGAYEQYF
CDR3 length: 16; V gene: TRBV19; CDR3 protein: CASSRGPRAENTEAFF
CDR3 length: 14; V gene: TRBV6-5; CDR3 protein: CASRPQVPPPPQHF
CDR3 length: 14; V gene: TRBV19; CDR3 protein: CASSGLAGLDTQYF
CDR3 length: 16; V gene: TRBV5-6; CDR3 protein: CASSLVGTRTYNEQFF
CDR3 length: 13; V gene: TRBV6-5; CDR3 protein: CASTQGSNQPQHF
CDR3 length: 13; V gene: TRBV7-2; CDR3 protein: CASSLAELSGYTF
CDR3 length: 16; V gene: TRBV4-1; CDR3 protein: CASSHRRGSWKETQYF
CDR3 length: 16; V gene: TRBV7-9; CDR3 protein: CASSAGQGRGTDTQYF
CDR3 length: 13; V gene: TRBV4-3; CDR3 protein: CASSQDRGSEQFF
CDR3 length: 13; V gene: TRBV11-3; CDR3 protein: CASSFGSYNEQFF
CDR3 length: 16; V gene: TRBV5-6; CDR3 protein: CASSTRVGLAKNIQYF
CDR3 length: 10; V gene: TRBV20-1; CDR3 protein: CSASGDEQFF
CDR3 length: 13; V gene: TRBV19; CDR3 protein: CASSPPPGTEAFF
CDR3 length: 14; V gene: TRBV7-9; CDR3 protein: CASSSGQRNYEQYF
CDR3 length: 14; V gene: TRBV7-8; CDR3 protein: CASSPGGGGYGYTF
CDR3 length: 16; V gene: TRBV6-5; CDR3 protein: CASSLPGTGRREKLFF
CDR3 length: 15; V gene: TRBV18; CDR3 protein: CASSPLHSSYNEQFF
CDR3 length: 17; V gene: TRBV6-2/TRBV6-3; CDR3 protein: CASSTRRQGSSYNEQFF
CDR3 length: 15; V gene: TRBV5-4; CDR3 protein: CASSFLTGKNTEAFF
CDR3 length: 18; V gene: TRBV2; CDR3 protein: CASRRSPLSGAFTDTQYF
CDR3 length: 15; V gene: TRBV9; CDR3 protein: CASSVAASGSQTQYF
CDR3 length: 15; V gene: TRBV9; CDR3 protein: CASSLAGGTNEKLFF
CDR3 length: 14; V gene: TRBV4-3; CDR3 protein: CASSQDGQGGPQHF
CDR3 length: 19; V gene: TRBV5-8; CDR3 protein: CASSLARLAGGGGANVLTF
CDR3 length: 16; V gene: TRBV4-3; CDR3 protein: CASSQDGRDRVEKLFF
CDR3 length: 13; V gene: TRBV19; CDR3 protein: CASRGGRNQPQHF